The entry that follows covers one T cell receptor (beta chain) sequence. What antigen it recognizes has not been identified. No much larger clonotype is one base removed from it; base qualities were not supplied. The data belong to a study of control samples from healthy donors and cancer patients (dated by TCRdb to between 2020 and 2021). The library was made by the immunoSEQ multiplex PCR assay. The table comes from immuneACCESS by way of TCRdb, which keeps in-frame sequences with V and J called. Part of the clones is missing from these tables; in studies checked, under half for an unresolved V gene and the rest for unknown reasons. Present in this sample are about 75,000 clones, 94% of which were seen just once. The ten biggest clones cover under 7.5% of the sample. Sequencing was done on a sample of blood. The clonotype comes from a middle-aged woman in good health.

The CDR3 is CASSEDQVYGYTF. At the DNA level, the sequence is TGTGCCAGCAGTGAAGACCAGGTATATGGCTACACCTTC. The rearranged segments are TRBV25-1 and TRBJ1-2; the D gene identity is not certain. Per the germline V gene, MGHDK is the CDR1 and SYGVNS is the CDR2. Including the terminal cysteine and phenylalanine, the CDR3 comprises 13 residues. The entry retains the CDR3 DNA only, 39 bases that are in frame from base 1. V loses 2 bases of germline sequence and J loses 5 bases, and the interval between the two ends is 9 bases.